This T cell receptor (beta chain) derives from a study of blood T cell repertoires in COVID-19. Study context: From T cells, B-cell-depleted T cells, or PBMCs came the material, which was cDNA or gDNA.

Exposed enrollees encountered a COVID-19 case at some point within 2 weeks before study entry. V was trimmed by 4 bases and J by 10 bases, leaving 11 bases between them. The CDR3 is 12 amino acids. Germline lookup yields CDR1 MNHEY and CDR2 SMNVEV (reference sequence). TCRdb keeps only in-frame clones here, not all; method: immunoSEQ multiplex PCR. The profile shows fewer than 350,000 clones, roughly 85% of them singletons. What was sequenced was PBMCs or T cells enriched from blood (not recorded which). The TCR originated in a woman aged 30 to 39 who had been exposed to COVID-19. This chain connects TRBV27 to TRBJ2-1; D possibly corresponds to TRBD1 (6 bases). This CDR3 is CASSSNRVEQFF. The CDR3, as DNA: TGTGCCAGCAGTTCTAACAGGGTGGAGCAGTTCTTC.